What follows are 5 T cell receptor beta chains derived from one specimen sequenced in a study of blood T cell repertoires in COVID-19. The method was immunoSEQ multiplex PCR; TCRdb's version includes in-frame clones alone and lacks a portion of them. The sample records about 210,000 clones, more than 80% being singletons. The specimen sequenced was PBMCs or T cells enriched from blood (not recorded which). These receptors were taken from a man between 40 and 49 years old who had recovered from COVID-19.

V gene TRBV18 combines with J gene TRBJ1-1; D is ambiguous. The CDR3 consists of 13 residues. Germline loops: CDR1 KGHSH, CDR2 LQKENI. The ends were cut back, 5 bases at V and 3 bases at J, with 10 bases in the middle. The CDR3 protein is CASSKVGDTEAFF. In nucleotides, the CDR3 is TGTGCCAGCTCAAAGGTCGGGGACACTGAAGCTTTCTTT.

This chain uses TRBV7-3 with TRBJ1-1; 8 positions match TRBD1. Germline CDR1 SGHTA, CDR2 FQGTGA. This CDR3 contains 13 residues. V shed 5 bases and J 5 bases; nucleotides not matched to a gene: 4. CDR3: CASSQTGGTEAFF. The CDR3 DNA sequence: TGTGCCAGCAGCCAAACAGGGGGGACTGAAGCTTTCTTT. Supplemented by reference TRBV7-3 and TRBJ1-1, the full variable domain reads GAGVSQTPSNKVTEKGKYVELRCDPISGHTALYWYRQSLGQGPEFLIYFQGTGAADDSGLPNDRFFAVRPEGSVSTLKIQRTERGDSAVYLCASSQTGGTEAFFGQGTRLTVV.

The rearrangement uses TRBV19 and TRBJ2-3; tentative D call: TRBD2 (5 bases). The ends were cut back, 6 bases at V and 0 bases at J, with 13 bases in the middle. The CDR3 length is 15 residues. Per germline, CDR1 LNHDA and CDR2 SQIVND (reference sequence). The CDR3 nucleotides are TGTGCCAGTAGCCCCGGGGATACTAGCACAGATACGCAGTATTTT. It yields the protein CASSPGDTSTDTQYF. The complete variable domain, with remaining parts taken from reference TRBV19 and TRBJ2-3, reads DGGITQSPKYLFRKEGQNVTLSCEQNLNHDAMYWYRQDPGQGLRLIYYSQIVNDFQKGDIAEGYSVSREKKESFPLTVTSAQKNPTAFYLCASSPGDTSTDTQYFGPGTRLTVL.

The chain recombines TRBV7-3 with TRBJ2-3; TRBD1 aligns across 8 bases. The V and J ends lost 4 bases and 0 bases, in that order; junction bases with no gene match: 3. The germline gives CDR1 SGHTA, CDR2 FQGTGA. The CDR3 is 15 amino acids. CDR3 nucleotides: TGTGCCAGCAGCTATAGGACAGGGAGCACAGATACGCAGTATTTT. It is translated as CASSYRTGSTDTQYF.

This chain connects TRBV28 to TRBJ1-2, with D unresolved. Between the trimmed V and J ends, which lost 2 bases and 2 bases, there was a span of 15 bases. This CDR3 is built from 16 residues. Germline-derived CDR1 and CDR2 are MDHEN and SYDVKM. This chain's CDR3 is CASSLPNDFRNYGYTF. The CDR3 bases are TGTGCCAGCAGTTTACCCAACGACTTTAGAAACTATGGCTACACCTTC.